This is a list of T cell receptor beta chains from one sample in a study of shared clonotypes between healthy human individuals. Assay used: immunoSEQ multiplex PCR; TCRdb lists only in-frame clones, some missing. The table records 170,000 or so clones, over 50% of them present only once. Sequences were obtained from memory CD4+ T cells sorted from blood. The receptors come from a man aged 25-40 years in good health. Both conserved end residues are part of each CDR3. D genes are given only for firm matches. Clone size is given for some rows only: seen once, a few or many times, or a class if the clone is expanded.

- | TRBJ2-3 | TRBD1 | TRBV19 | TGTGCCAGTAGTAGAAAAGGACAGGGGGTGAATTTAGATACGCAGTATTTT | CASSRKGQGVNLDTQYF
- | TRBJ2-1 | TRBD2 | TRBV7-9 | TGTGCCAGCAGCTTAGCCGGGAGGGTTAATGAGCAGTTCTTC | CASSLAGRVNEQFF
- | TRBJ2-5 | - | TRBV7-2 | TGTGCCAGCAGCCCGCGGGTTTTATCGCAACAGACCCAGTACTTC | CASSPRVLSQQTQYF
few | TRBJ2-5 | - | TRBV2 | TGTGCCAGCAGGGAGAGGCAGAGCAATTACCAAGAGACCCAGTACTTC | CASRERQSNYQETQYF
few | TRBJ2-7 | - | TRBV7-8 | TGTGCCAGCAGCGTGGGCCGGAGGGGGCTCCACACGACCACCTACGAGCAGTACTTC | CASSVGRRGLHTTTYEQYF
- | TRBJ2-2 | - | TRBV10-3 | TGTGCCATCAAACAGGACAGAACGAACACCGGGGAGCTGTTTTTT | CAIKQDRTNTGELFF
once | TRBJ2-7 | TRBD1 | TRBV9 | TGTGCCAGCAGCGTAGGCCCAGGGGGACAGCGGGAGCAGTACTTC | CASSVGPGGQREQYF
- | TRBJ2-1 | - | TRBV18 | TGTGCCAGCTCATCGGACACTAGACGGCAGTTCTTC | CASSSDTRRQFF
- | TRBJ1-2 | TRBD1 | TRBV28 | TGTGCCAGCAGCATGGGACAGATGGCCCGCTACACCTTC | CASSMGQMARYTF
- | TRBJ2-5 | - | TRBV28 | TGTGCCAGCATCGACGGACAGGGAGGGGCGACCCAGTACTTC | CASIDGQGGATQYF
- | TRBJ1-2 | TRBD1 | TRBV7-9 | TGTGCCAGCGGACAGGGACAGCTCTATGGCTACACCTTC | CASGQGQLYGYTF
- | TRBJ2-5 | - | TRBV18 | TGTGCCAGCTCAAAGTCTGAAGAGACCCAGTACTTC | CASSKSEETQYF
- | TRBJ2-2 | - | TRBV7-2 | TGTGCCAGCAGCTTTCCTAGCAAGGTGCCCGGGGAGCTGTTTTTT | CASSFPSKVPGELFF
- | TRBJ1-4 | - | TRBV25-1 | TGTGCCAGCAGTGAATCAAACAGGGAAAAGGAGTTTTTT | CASSESNREKEFF
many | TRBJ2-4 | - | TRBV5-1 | TGCGCCAGCACCCCCGGCGGGTCTGGAAACATTCAGTACTTC | CASTPGGSGNIQYF
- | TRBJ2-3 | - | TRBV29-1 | TGCAGCGTTGAGGCGGCAAGACAGTCAGATACGCAGTATTTT | CSVEAARQSDTQYF
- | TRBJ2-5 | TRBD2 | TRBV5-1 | TGCGCCAGCAGCCGGGGGACTAGCGGAAGCCGGATCCAGTGGGAGACCCAGTACTTC | CASSRGTSGSRIQWETQYF
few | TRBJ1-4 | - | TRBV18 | TGTGCCAGCTCACGTGACAGTAGGGAAAAACTGTTTTTT | CASSRDSREKLFF
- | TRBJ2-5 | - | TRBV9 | TGTGCCAGCAGCGTAGGAGGGGGGGAGGAGACCCAGTACTTC | CASSVGGGEETQYF
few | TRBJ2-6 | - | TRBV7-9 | TGTGCCAGCAGCTTAGTTGGGGAGCTAGGGATTACTGGGGCCAACGTCCTGACTTTC | CASSLVGELGITGANVLTF
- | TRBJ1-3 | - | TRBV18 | TGTGCCAGCTCAGAACAGCACTCTGGAAACACCATATATTTT | CASSEQHSGNTIYF
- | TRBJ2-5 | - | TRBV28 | TGTGCCAGCAGTCCTACCCAGGTGGGGTTGAGTAAGACCCAGTACTTC | CASSPTQVGLSKTQYF
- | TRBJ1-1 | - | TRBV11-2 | TGTGCCAGCAGCTTGCGGAGTTACACTGAAGCTTTCTTT | CASSLRSYTEAFF
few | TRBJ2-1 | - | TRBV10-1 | TGCGCCAGCAGTGACCTTAGCGGAAGCTCCTACAATGAGCAGTTCTTC | CASSDLSGSSYNEQFF
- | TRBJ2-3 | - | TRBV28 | TGTGCCAGTATTTCTTGGACGCTTAACACAGATACGCAGTATTTT | CASISWTLNTDTQYF
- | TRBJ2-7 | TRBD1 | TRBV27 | TGTGCCAGCAGAGGGGGACAGACCTACGAGCAGTACTTC | CASRGGQTYEQYF
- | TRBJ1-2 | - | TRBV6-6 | TGTGCCAGCAGCGGGAGGGGATATGGCTACACCTTC | CASSGRGYGYTF
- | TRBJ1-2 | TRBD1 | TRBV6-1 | TGTGCCGGTCGACAGGGGGCGGTCTATGGCTACACCTTC | CAGRQGAVYGYTF
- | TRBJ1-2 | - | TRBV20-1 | TGCAGTGCTAGGCAGGTCCGGGGCTACACCTTC | CSARQVRGYTF
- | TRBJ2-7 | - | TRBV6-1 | TGTGCCAGCAGTGGGAGAAGCGAGCAGTACTTC | CASSGRSEQYF
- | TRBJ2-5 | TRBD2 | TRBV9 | TGTGCCAGCAGCGTTGGGCTAGCGGGAGGTAGTCGAGAGACCCAGTACTTC | CASSVGLAGGSRETQYF
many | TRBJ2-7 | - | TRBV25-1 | TGTGCCAGCAGTGCCTCCGGGGGGCTAGCGTCGTACGAGCAGTACTTC | CASSASGGLASYEQYF
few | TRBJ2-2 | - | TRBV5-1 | TGCGCCAGCAGCTTGGACGGTCGTGACACCGGGGAGCTGTTTTTT | CASSLDGRDTGELFF
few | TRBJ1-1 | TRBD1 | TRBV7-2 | TGTGCCAGCAGCCCGGGACAGAAGAACACTGAAGCTTTCTTT | CASSPGQKNTEAFF
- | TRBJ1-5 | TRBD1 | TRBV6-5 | TGTGCCAGCAGCGCAGACAGGGGCAATCAGCCCCAGCATTTT | CASSADRGNQPQHF
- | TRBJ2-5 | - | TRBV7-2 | TGTGCCAGCAGCTTAGAATTAGCCCGAGTCCGGGAGACCCAGTACTTC | CASSLELARVRETQYF
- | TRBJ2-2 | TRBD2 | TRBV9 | TGTGCCAGCAGCAACCAAGCGGGAGGGCTCGACGGGGAGCTGTTTTTT | CASSNQAGGLDGELFF
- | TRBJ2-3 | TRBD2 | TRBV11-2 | TGTGCCAGCAGCTTGGGTCGGGGAGCGGGAGACGCAGATACGCAGTATTTT | CASSLGRGAGDADTQYF
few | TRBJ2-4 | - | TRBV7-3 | TGTGCCAGCAGCTTAGACAGTCTCAACATTCAGTACTTC | CASSLDSLNIQYF
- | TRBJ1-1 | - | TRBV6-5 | TGTGCCAGCAATAAGAGACCGTGGAACACTGAAGCTTTCTTT | CASNKRPWNTEAFF
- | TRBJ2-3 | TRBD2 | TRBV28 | TGTGCCAGCAGCGGGACTAGCGAAAACACAGATACGCAGTATTTT | CASSGTSENTDTQYF
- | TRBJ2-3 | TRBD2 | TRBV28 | TGTGCCAGCAGTTTATCCCGGGGGGGACGCACAGATACGCAGTATTTT | CASSLSRGGRTDTQYF
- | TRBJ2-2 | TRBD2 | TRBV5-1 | TGCGCCAGCGGAGCTAGCGGGAGTCAAACCGGGGAGCTGTTTTTT | CASGASGSQTGELFF
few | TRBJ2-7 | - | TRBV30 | TGTGCCTGGAGTGTACAGTTCGGGCTAGCGACCTCCTACGAGCAGTACTTC | CAWSVQFGLATSYEQYF
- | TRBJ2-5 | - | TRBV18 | TGTGCCAGCTCACCACCGAGACAGCTTTTATTCGGGACCCAGTACTTC | CASSPPRQLLFGTQYF
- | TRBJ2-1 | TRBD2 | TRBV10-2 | TGCGCCGGCGCCCTAGCGGGAGCGAACAATGAGCAGTTCTTC | CAGALAGANNEQFF
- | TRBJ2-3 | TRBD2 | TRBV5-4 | TGTGCCAGCAGCCGGGGGCCTAGCGGGACAGATAATACGCAGTATTTT | CASSRGPSGTDNTQYF